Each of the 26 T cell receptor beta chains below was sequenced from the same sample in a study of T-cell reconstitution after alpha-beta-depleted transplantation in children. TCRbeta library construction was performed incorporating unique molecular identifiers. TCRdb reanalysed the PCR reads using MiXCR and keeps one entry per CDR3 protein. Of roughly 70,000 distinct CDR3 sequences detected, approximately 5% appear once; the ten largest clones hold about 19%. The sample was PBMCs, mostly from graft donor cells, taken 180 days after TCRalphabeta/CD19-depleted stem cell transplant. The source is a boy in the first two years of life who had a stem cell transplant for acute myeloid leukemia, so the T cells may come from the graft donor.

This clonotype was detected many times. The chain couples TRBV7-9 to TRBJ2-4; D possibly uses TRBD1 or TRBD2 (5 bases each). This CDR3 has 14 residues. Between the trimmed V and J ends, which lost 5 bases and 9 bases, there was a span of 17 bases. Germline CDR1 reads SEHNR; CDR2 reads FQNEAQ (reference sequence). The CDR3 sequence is CASSPGTSAAIQYF. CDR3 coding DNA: TGTGCCAGCAGCCCAGGGACGTCGGCGGCCATTCAGTACTTC.

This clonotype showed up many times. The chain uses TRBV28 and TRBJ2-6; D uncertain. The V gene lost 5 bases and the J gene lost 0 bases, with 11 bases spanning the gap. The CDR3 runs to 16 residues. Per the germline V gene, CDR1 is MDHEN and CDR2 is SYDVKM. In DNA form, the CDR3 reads TGTGCCAGCAGTCAGTTTGGGGACTCTGGGGCCAACGTCCTGACTTTC. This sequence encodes CASSQFGDSGANVLTF. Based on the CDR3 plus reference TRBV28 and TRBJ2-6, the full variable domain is DVKVTQSSRYLVKRTGEKVFLECVQDMDHENMFWYRQDPGLGLRLIYFSYDVKMKEKGDIPEGYSVSREKKERFSLILESASTNQTSMYLCASSQFGDSGANVLTFGAGSRLTVL.

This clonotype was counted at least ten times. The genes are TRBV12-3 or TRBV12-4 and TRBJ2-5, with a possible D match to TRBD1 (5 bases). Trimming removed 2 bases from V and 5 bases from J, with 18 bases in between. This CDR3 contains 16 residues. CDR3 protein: CASSLKGPSVDETQYF. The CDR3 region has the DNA TGTGCCAGCAGTTTAAAGGGGCCTTCGGTAGACGAGACCCAGTACTTC.

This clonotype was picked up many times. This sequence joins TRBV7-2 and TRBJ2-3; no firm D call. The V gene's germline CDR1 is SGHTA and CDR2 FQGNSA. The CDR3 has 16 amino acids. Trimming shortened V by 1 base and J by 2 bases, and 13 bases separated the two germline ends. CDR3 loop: CASSLGVLRITDTQYF. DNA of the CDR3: TGTGCCAGCAGCTTAGGAGTCCTCCGGATCACAGATACGCAGTATTTT. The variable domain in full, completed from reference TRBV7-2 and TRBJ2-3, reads GAGVSQSPSNKVTEKGKDVELRCDPISGHTALYWYRQSLGQGLEFLIYFQGNSAPDKSGLPSDRFSAERTGGSVSTLTIQRTQQEDSAVYLCASSLGVLRITDTQYFGPGTRLTVL.

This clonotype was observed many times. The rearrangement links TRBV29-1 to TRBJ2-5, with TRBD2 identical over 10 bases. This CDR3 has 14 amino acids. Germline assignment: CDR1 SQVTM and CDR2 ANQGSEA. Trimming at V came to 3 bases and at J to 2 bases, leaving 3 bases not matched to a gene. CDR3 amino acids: CSVDTAGGQETQYF. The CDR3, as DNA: TGCAGCGTTGATACAGCGGGGGGGCAAGAGACCCAGTACTTC.

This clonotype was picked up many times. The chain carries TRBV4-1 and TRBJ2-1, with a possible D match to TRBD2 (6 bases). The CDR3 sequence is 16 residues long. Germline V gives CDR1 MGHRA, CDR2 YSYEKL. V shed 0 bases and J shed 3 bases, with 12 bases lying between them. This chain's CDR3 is CASSQDLGLLYNEQFF. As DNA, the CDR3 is TGCGCCAGCAGCCAAGATCTAGGACTACTCTACAATGAGCAGTTCTTC.

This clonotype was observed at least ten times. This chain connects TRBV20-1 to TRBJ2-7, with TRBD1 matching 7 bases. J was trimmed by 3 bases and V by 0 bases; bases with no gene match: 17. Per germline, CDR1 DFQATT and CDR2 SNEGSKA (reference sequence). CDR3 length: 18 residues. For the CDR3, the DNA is TGCAGTGCTAGAGATCTCTCGGTTCCGACAGGGAACAGCTACGAGCAGTACTTC. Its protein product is CSARDLSVPTGNSYEQYF.

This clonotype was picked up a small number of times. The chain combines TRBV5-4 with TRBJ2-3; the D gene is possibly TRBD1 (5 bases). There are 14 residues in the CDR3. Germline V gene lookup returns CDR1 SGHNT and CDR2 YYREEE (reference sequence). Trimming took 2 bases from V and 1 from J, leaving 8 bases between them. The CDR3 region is CASSFWGGTDTQYF. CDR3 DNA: TGTGCCAGCAGCTTTTGGGGCGGCACAGATACGCAGTATTTT.

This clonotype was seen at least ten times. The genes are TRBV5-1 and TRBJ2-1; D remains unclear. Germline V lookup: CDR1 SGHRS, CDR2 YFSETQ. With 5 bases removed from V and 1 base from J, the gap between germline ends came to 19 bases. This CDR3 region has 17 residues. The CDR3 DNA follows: TGCGCCAGCAGACCCCCACACAGTCTACAATCCTACAATGAGCAGTTCTTC. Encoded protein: CASRPPHSLQSYNEQFF. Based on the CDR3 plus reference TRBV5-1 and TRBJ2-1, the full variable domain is KAGVTQTPRYLIKTRGQQVTLSCSPISGHRSVSWYQQTPGQGLQFLFEYFSETQRNKGNFPGRFSGRQFSNSRSEMNVSTLELGDSALYLCASRPPHSLQSYNEQFFGPGTRLTVL.

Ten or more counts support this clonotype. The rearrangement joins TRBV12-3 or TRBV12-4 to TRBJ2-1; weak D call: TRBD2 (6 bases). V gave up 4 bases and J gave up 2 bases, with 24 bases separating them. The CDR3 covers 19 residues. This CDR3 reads CASSYPLGLAGLAYNEQFF. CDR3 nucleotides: TGTGCCAGCAGTTACCCGCTGGGCTTGGCGGGGCTCGCCTACAATGAGCAGTTCTTC.

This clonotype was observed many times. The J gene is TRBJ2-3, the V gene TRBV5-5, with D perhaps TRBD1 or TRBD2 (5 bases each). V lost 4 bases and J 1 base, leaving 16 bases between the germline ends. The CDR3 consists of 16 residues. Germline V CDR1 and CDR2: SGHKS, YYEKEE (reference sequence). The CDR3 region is CASSLAKGPRTDTQYF. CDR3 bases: TGTGCCAGCAGCCTGGCCAAGGGACCTCGCACAGATACGCAGTATTTT.

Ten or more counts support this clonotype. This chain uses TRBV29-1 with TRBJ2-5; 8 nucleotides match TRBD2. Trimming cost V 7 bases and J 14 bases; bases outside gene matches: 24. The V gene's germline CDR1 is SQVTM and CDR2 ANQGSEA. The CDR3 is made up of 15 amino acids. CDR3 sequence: CSAEGPAGAPLSVYF. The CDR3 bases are TGCAGCGCCGAAGGTCCAGCGGGGGCACCCTTGAGCGTCTACTTC.

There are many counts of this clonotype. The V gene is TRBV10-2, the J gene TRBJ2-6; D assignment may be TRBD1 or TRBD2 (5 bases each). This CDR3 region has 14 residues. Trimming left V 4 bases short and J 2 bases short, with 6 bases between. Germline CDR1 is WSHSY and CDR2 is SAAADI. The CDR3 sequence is CASSGGTGANVLTF. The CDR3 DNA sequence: TGCGCCAGCAGTGGGGGGACTGGGGCCAACGTCCTGACTTTC.

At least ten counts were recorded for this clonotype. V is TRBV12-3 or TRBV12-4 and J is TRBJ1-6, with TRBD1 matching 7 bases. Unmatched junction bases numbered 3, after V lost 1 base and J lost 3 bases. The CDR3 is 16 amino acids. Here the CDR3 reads CASSLDWDSYNSPLHF. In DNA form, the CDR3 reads TGTGCCAGCAGTTTAGACTGGGACAGCTATAATTCACCCCTCCACTTT.

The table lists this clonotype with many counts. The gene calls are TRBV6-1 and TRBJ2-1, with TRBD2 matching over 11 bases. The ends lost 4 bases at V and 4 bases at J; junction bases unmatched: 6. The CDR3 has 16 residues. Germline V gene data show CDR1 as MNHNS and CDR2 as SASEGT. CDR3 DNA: TGTGCCAGCAGTGCATCCTTAGCGGGGGGGTACAATGAGCAGTTCTTC. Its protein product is CASSASLAGGYNEQFF.

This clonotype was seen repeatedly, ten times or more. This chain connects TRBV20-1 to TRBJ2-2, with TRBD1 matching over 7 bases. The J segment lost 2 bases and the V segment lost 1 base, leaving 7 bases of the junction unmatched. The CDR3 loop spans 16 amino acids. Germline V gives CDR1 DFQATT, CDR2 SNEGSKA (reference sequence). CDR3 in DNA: TGCAGTGCTAGAGTTTCCGGGACAGTTAACACCGGGGAGCTGTTTTTT. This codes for CSARVSGTVNTGELFF.

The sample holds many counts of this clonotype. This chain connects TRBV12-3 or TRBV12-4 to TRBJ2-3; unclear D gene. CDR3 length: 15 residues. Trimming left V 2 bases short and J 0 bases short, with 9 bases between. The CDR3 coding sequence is TGTGCCAGCAGTTTAACCGGCCCTAGCACAGATACGCAGTATTTT. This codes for CASSLTGPSTDTQYF.

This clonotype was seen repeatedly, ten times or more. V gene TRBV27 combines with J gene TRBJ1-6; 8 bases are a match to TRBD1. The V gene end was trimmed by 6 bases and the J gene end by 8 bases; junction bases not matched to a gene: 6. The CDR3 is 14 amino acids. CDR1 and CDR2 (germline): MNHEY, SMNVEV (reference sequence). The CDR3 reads CASSPGQGYSPLHF. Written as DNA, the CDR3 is TGTGCCAGCAGCCCCGGACAGGGCTATTCACCCCTCCACTTT.

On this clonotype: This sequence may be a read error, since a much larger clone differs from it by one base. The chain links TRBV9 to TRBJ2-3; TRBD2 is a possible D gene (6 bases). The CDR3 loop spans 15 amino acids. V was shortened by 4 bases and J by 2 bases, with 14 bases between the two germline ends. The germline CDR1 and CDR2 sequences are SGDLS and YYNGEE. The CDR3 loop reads CASSLLAFTTDTQYF. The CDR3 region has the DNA TGTGCCAGCAGCCTTCTAGCGTTCACCACAGATACGCAGTATTTT.

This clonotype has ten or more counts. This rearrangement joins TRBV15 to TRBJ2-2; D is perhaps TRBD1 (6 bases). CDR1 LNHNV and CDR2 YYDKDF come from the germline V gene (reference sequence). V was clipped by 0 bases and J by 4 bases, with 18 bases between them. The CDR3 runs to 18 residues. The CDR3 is CATSRDKMGAGSTGELFF. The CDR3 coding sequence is TGTGCCACCAGCAGAGATAAGATGGGGGCAGGTAGCACCGGGGAGCTGTTTTTT.

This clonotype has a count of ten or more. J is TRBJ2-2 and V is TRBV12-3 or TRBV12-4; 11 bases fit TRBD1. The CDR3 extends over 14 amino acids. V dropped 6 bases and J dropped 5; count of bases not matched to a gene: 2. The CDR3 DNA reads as TGTGCCAGCAGAGGGACAGGGGGAACCGGGGAGCTGTTTTTT. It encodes CASRGTGGTGELFF.

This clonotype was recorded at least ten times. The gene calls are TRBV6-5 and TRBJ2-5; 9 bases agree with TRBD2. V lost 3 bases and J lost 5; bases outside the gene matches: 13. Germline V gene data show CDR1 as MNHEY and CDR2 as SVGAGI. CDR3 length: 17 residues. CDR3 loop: CASSYRASGVVRETQYF. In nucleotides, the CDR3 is TGTGCCAGCAGTTATAGGGCTAGCGGGGTGGTGCGGGAGACCCAGTACTTC.

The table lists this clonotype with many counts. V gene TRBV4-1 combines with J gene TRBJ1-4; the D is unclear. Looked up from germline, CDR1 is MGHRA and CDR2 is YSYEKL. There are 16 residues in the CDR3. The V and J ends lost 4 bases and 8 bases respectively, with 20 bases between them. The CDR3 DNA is TGCGCCAGCAGCCCCCGACCTTTTATGGTCGGGGAAAAACTGTTTTTT. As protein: CASSPRPFMVGEKLFF.

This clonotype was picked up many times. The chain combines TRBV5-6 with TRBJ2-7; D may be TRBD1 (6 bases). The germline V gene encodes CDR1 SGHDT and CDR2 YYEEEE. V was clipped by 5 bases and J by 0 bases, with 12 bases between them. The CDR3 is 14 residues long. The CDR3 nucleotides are TGTGCCAGCAGAGTACAGGGAACCTCCTACGAGCAGTACTTC. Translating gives CASRVQGTSYEQYF.

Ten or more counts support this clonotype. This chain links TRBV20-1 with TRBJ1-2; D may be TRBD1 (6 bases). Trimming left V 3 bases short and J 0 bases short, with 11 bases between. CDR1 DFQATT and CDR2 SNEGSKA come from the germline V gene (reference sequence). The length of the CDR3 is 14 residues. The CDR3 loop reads CSASPRGSNYGYTF. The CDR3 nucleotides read TGCAGTGCTAGTCCTAGGGGGTCTAACTATGGCTACACCTTC.

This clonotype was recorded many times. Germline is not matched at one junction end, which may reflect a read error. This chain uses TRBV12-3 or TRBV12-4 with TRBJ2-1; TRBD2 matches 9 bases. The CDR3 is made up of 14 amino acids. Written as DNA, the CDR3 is TGTGCCAGCATTTTAGCGGGGGCCTTCAATGAGCAGTTCTTC. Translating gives CASILAGAFNEQFF.